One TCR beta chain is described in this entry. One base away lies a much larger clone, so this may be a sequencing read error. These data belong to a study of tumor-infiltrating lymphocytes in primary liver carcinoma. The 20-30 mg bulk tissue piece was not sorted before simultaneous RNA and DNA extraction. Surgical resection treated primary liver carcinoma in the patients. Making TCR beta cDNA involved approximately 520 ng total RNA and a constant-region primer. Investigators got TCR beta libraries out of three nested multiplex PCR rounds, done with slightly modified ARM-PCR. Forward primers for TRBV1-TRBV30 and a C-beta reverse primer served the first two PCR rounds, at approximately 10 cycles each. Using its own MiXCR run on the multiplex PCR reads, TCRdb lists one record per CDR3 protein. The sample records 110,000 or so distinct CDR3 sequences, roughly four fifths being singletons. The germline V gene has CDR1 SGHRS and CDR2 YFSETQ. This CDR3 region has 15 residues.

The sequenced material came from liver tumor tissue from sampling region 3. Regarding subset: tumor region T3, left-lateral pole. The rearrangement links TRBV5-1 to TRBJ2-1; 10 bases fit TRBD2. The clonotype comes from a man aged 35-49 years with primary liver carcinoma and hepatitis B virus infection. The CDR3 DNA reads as TGCACCAGCAGCGCCAGCGGGAGGGCCGAGGATGAGCAGTTCTTC. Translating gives CTSSASGRAEDEQFF.